This T cell receptor beta chain comes out of a study of cytomegalovirus exposure and HLA in healthy donors (TCRdb year 2017). About the full investigation: According to an earlier analysis of 550 to 750 of the donors, 150 million to 200 million T cells yielded some 120 million unique TCR beta sequences and about 300 Gb of sequence data. The study aimed to test whether signatures of past pathogen exposure could be identified by cataloging public T cell receptors. A later analysis re-analyzed previously published TCR beta repertoires from about 730 donors and added high-resolution HLA genotyping to study TCR occurrence patterns. Among around 400 genotyped donors of the cohort, an average of around 240,000 unique TCR beta nucleotide sequences were sequenced per donor, around 20% of them non-productive. Besides the first cohort of hundreds of subjects, a separate validation cohort made up of 120 different subjects was used. An earlier analysis of 587 of the donors used high-throughput TCR beta sequencing to judge whether each TCR beta V gene segment behaved as functional or pseudogenic. Donor age, sex, ethnicity and CMV serostatus were compiled together with the repertoire data. Genome-wide SNP genotypes for about 65% of the 666 donors were used in a later genetic analysis, which treated that subset as a discovery cohort. An early release that covered several hundred HLA-typed donors contained about 300 gigabases of sequencing data and approximately 85 million unique TCR sequences. The study profiled the T cell repertoires of hundreds of subjects by immunosequencing and related them to cytomegalovirus serostatus. HLA typing covered class I and class II loci at four-digit resolution. Of the 350 to 400 genotyped donors, 81% fell in the genetic ancestry cluster associated with self-reported Caucasian donors. The number of typed donors differed by locus: roughly 620-630 for A, B, C, DRB1 and DQB1; 500 to 550 for DQA1; approximately 610 for DPA1; and some 430 for DPB1. Every repertoire in the discovery cohort had been generated on one and the same sequencing platform. About 5 DR-DQ haplotypes were handled as single units for association and clustering, since linkage in the cohort was strong. Rather than drawing on any new phenotypic data, the later analysis identified candidate immune exposures from TCR beta sequences and the way those sequences occurred across donors. To predict cytomegalovirus infection status, the study brought together high-throughput TCR immunosequencing, statistical association of individual TCRs with disease status, and machine learning.

Note on this clone: It has no known antigen specificity. No qualities accompany the bases; no much larger clone lies one base away.

The cohort consisted of 650 to 700 healthy bone marrow donors. At the time of sampling, every cohort member was nominally healthy, though immune exposures that went unrecorded were likely present. The donor tested CMV seropositive and was one of the 289 seropositive cohort members. Each donor provided a peripheral blood sample, and peripheral blood mononuclear cells were used for TCR beta sequencing. Genomic DNA was extracted from the blood cell samples with the Qiagen DNeasy Blood Extraction Kit. Overall results and qualifications from the work: In a later analysis, the rate of TCR association differed among HLA loci, with DRB1 alleles having the most associated TCRs and HLA-C alleles having the fewest. Because some donors lacked HLA typing at each locus, the association tests relied only on the typed subset. For the cohort, immune exposure information was limited to CMV serostatus. In a later genetic analysis, fewer N-insertions in productive TCRs were reported among donors in an Asian-associated ancestry cluster than the 666-donor mean. A cluster of highly shared sequence variants was judged likely to be a technical artifact of the sequencing pipeline. In an earlier analysis of 587 of the donors, most TCR beta V segments were observed in productive rearrangements about 87% or about 30% of the time, broadly matching IMGT annotations. In a later analysis, most CMV-associated TCR beta chains were found to appear HLA-restricted, with HLA associations seemingly driven largely by CMV exposure. A further reported finding was that TCR beta sequences accurately predicted the HLA-A and HLA-B alleles for most subjects in the first cohort. The earlier analysis of fewer than 750 of the donors excluded roughly 16 rarely observed V segments, including chromosome 9 orphons, because counts were too low. A later analysis found that HLA-associated TCR beta chains were more clonally expanded and had lower generation probabilities than equally common non-associated chains. When HLA alleles, especially DR and DQ, strongly co-occurred, TCR associations were difficult to assign to individual alleles. In vitro tests confirmed that three of the cytomegalovirus-associated TCR beta chains recognize cytomegalovirus antigens. Correlated functional status among segregating V segments might reflect linkage disequilibrium, but an unknown experimental factor could not be ruled out. Some IMGT-functional V segments, including TRBV6-2 and TRBV6-3, could not be told apart with the 87-base-pair reads, so those segments were excluded. In both the original and validation cohorts, the classifier was reported to diagnose cytomegalovirus status with high specificity and sensitivity. A later analysis associated approximately 17,000 TCR beta sequences with specific HLA alleles at a false discovery rate of 0.05. Presence/absence analyses assumed roughly uniform sequencing depth across donors, an assumption that may not hold. In a later genetic analysis, a missense DCLRE1C variant was associated with V-gene and J-gene trimming of TCR beta chains, and the association was replicated in an independent cohort. Several of the top co-occurrence clusters appeared to be linked to parvovirus B19, influenza, CMV and Epstein-Barr virus, according to a later analysis. Across donors, most TCR sequences were observed very rarely, whereas some public TCRs were present in many individuals. A total of 150 to 200 TCR beta chains were listed by the study as associated with cytomegalovirus. The authors suggested that the approach could potentially be generalized to other disease states and immunological phenotypes. In this cohort, only TCR beta chains were sequenced, and detectable features were limited by the absence of alpha or paired-chain data.

Preparation of the library involved the immunoSEQ multiplex PCR assay. For the multiplex PCR, a mixture combining 60 forward primers for TCR Vbeta segments and 13 reverse primers for TCR Jbeta segments was used. The CDR3 region of rearranged TCR beta genes was amplified from genomic DNA by a multiplex PCR assay. On the Illumina HiSeq System, the amplified TCR beta libraries were sequenced as 87-base-pair reads. Turning to the authors' computational methods: A later analysis tallied some 79 million unique TCR beta chains across the 666 repertoires, and some 12 million of those chains were shared by two or more donors. A nearest-neighbor algorithm error-corrected the raw reads and collapsed the reads into unique sequences, merging closely related sequences to remove PCR and sequencing errors. To assign V, D and J gene segments, CDR3 sequences were aligned to IMGT reference sequences. Each retained sequence needed at least a six-nucleotide match to both a V gene segment and a J gene segment. A rearrangement was called productive if the CDR3 had no stop codons and remained in frame with V and J, and every other rearrangement was called non-productive. CDR3 was defined according to IMGT convention as the region running from the second conserved V-encoded cysteine to the conserved J-encoded phenylalanine. The earlier analysis of 587 of the donors excluded sequences that lacked an unambiguous match to a single V gene segment. In an earlier analysis of approximately 560 of the donors, a V segment was called functional when productive rearrangements were above 56.7%, and segregating when the standard deviation between donors exceeded 5%. A statistical classification framework was built to diagnose cytomegalovirus status from the catalog of TCR beta chain sequences. In a later analysis, V and J genes were assigned by comparing TCR nucleotide sequences against IMGT/GENE-DB human TR gene sequences. In a later analysis, CDR3 sequences and most-parsimonious VDJ recombination scenarios were assigned using the TCRdist pipeline. In a later analysis, each TCR beta chain was defined by its CDR3 amino acid sequence together with its V-gene family, and reads without a unique V-gene family were excluded. A later analysis removed several hundred highly shared, low-generation-probability nucleotide sequences to deal with suspected cross-contamination and a sequencing artifact. For each public chain, a later analysis derived a clonal expansion index from normalized ranks of inferred template counts within each repertoire. In a later analysis, generation probabilities were computed with a VDJ recombination model fitted to out-of-frame rearrangements, and the resulting probabilities were checked against IGoR. In a later analysis, TCR-TCR, TCR-HLA and TCR-CMV co-occurrence was scored with hypergeometric tests, and a repertoire-size bias correction was applied to TCR pairs. To estimate false discovery rates, a later analysis permuted the HLA or CMV assignments 20 times. In a later analysis, co-occurring TCRs were grouped using DBSCAN, with TCRdist sequence similarity added in when clustering inside HLA-allele-positive subsets. Repertoires with fewer than 30,000 or more than 120,000 public chains were left out of co-occurrence clustering, as were about 5 repertoires with anomalous nucleotide sharing. Held by TCRdb, this immuneACCESS table contains in-frame sequences only and omits some clones. Under half of the omission traces to an unresolved V gene where checked; the cause of the rest is unknown. D and trimming come from the DNA, and the V and J calls and clone size come from that table. The sample data list 150,000 to 200,000 clones, and 75% to 80% of these were observed just once. More than 12% of the sample belongs to the ten largest clones.

Germline trimming: 4 bases from V, 2 bases from J; junction bases outside gene matches: 15. The CDR3 measures 20 amino acids from cysteine to phenylalanine. Only the CDR3 DNA stays, 60 bases, in frame from base 1. The receptor was isolated from a man in his forties or fifties in good health and CMV-seropositive. What was sequenced was PBMCs. The chain couples TRBV23-1 to TRBJ2-6; 9 junctional bases match TRBD1. TRBV23-1 is sorted into the ORF group, with uncertain function. The DNA sequence is given as TGCGCCAGCAGTCGTCCGGGACAGGGCATGGGGAGGACTGGGGCCAACGTCCTGACTTTC. Protein translation: CASSRPGQGMGRTGANVLTF.